The clone carrying this T cell receptor beta chain was seen once. V was clipped by 8 bases and J by 10 bases, with 3 bases between them. CDR3 size: 9 residues. Germline V CDR1 and CDR2: LNHDA, SQIVND (reference sequence). The data were obtained in a study of OX40 agonist ivuxolimab in advanced cancers. On the study more broadly: Dose-escalation subjects each had hepatocellular carcinoma, melanoma, renal cell or head and neck cancer.

Profiled with immunoSEQ multiplex PCR; TCRdb holds only in-frame clones, not every one. The repertoire holds 50,000 or so clones, with roughly 89% as singletons. The chain uses TRBV19 and TRBJ1-6; D is ambiguous. This TCR was recovered from an adult with an advanced solid tumor such as melanoma, head and neck, liver or kidney cancer. The specimen was CD4+ or CD8+ T cells sorted from blood, collected in a trial of the OX40 agonist ivuxolimab. CDR3 region: CASGSPLHF. The CDR3 DNA is TGTGCCAGTGGGTCACCCCTCCACTTT.